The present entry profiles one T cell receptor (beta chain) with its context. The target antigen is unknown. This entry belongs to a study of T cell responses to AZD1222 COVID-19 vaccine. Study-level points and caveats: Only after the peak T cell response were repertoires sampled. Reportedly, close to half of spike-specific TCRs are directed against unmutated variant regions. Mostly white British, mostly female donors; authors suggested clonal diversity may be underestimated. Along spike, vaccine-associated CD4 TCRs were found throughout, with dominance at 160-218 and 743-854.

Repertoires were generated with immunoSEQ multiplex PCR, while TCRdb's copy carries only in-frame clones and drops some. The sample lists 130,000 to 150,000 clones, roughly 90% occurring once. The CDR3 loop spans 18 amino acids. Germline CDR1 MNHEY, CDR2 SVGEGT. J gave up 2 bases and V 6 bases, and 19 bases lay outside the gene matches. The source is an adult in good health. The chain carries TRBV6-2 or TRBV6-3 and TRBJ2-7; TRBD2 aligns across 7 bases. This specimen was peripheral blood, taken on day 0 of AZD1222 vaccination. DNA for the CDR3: TGTGCCAGCAGCCCAATTTCGGGGGAGGGACCCTATCCCTACGAGCAGTACTTC. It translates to CASSPISGEGPYPYEQYF.